This T cell receptor (beta chain) is from a study of blood T cell repertoires in COVID-19. Study summary: COVID-19 samples collected from the United States, Italy and Spain covered acute and convalescent phases. T cells, B-cell-depleted T cells, or PBMCs provided the cDNA or gDNA that served as material.

CDR1 SGHVS and CDR2 FNYEAQ come from the germline V gene. This CDR3 contains 14 residues. V gave up 6 bases and J gave up 3 bases; unmatched junction bases: 8. In the authors' methods: It was from reference gene primer amplification that nucleated cell counts were estimated. Sequencing used immunoSEQ multiplex PCR; TCRdb keeps in-frame clones, though not all of them. The V and J calls and clone size come from that table; D and trimming were worked out from the DNA. The sample yields some 5,900 clones, roughly nine tenths seen once. Material: peripheral blood. V usage is TRBV7-6 and J usage is TRBJ2-7; 7 nucleotides line up with TRBD1. The origin of this receptor is a human donor in a cohort sampled during active COVID-19. The CDR3 sequence is CASRPSTGDYEQYF. CDR3 sequence (DNA): TGTGCCAGCAGACCCTCAACAGGGGACTACGAGCAGTACTTC.